The clone carrying this TCR beta chain was seen more than once but under ten times. What it binds is unknown. Regarding donors, all were healthy bone marrow donors. Per the germline V gene, CDR1 is SGHAT and CDR2 is FQNNGV. V lost 6 bases, J lost 4 bases, and 15 bases stayed unmatched. The CDR3 is 17 amino acids. The data belong to a study of cytomegalovirus exposure and HLA in healthy donors. Findings and limits, study-wide: In a later analysis, compared with equally common non-associated chains, HLA-associated beta chains were more expanded. Researchers reported that a few CMV-associated chains were confirmed in vitro as CMV antigen-specific.

The PCR was carried out with 60 Vbeta primers and 13 Jbeta primers. The assay was immunoSEQ multiplex PCR, and TCRdb's table has in-frame clones only and misses some. The top ten hold around 5.5% of the sample, which has roughly 130,000 clones, under 85% seen once. The receptor comes from a woman between 45 and 60 years old in good health and CMV-seropositive. Sequenced: PBMCs. The chain recombines TRBV11-2 with TRBJ2-5, with TRBD1 matching 9 bases. The CDR3 nucleotides read TGTGCCAGCAGTCGCCCGGGACAGGGAGTGGGGCTAGAGACCCAGTACTTC. Amino acids: CASSRPGQGVGLETQYF.